Below, 15 T cell receptor beta chains from the same sample are listed, as sequenced in a study of breast tumors, draining lymph nodes, adjacent tissues. Breast cancer patients provided tissue from their axillary draining lymph nodes. TCRdb itself ran the multiplex PCR reads through MiXCR, one entry per CDR3 protein. Of approximately 210,000 distinct CDR3 sequences in the sample, 32% were seen once. What was sequenced was axillary lymph node tissue. These receptors were collected from a female donor with breast cancer. Some clones in this sample may be carry-over from other donors' samples.

This clonotype has just a few counts. A much larger clone lies one base from this, so it may be a read error. The rearrangement joins TRBV9 to TRBJ2-3; D ambiguous. The CDR3 covers 14 residues. Germline V gene sequence: CDR1 SGDLS, CDR2 YYNGEE. Here the CDR3 reads CASSVQTSTDTQSF. CDR3 DNA sequence: TGTGCCAGCAGCGTTCAGACTTCCACAGATACGCAGTCTTTT.

This clonotype was recorded at least ten times. The V call is TRBV7-3, the J call TRBJ2-1; D might be TRBD1 or TRBD2, each matching 5 bases. The V end was cut by 5 bases, the J end by 6 bases, with 14 bases between. This CDR3 has 14 amino acids. Germline assignment: CDR1 SGHTA and CDR2 FQGTGA. CDR3 region: CASSPGPASNEQFF. In DNA, the CDR3 is TGTGCCAGCAGCCCGGGACCTGCCTCCAATGAGCAGTTCTTC.

The chain employs TRBV29-1 and TRBJ1-2; 8 nucleotides line up with TRBD1. V lost 6 bases, J lost 5 bases, and 11 bases stayed unmatched. The CDR3 has 14 residues. Germline assignment: CDR1 SQVTM and CDR2 ANQGSEA. CDR3 coding DNA: TGCAGCGTGTGGCACAGGGACAGGCCTTATGGCTACACCTTC. Translated: CSVWHRDRPYGYTF.

This clonotype was seen at least ten times. This chain uses TRBV15 with TRBJ2-3; weak D call: TRBD2 (5 bases). The CDR3 loop spans 14 amino acids. Trimming took off 3 bases at V and 2 bases at J, with 9 bases between the two ends. The germline V gene has CDR1 LNHNV and CDR2 YYDKDF (reference sequence). The CDR3 loop reads CATSSQRFTDTQYF. In DNA, the CDR3 is TGTGCCACCAGCAGTCAGCGGTTCACAGATACGCAGTATTTT.

This clonotype was seen repeatedly, ten times or more. The chain joins TRBV18 to TRBJ2-1; no firm D call. This CDR3 region has 13 residues. V gave up 3 bases and J gave up 5 bases, with 8 bases separating them. Germline V gene sequence: CDR1 KGHSH, CDR2 LQKENI. DNA for the CDR3: TGTGCCAGCTCACCTAATCCCAACAATGAGCAGTTCTTC. Its translation is CASSPNPNNEQFF.

This clonotype was seen ten or more times. The V and J genes are TRBV6-2 or TRBV6-3 and TRBJ1-5; weak D call: TRBD1 (5 bases). CDR1 MNHEY and CDR2 SVGEGT come from the germline V gene. Trimming took off 6 bases at V and 4 bases at J, with 16 bases between the two ends. The CDR3 is 15 amino acids. The CDR3: CASRTGLRVNQPQHF. For the CDR3, the DNA is TGTGCCAGCAGAACAGGTCTCCGGGTTAATCAGCCCCAGCATTTT.

CDR3 residues: CASSERDTLNTEAFF. Here the CDR3 DNA reads TGTGCCAGCAGCGAACGGGACACCTTGAACACTGAAGCTTTCTTT. The rearrangement links TRBV9 to TRBJ1-1; tentatively, D is TRBD1 (6 bases). The CDR3 contains 15 residues. The ends were cut back, 3 bases at V and 0 bases at J, with 12 bases in the middle. Germline CDR1 is SGDLS and CDR2 is YYNGEE.

The table lists this clonotype with many counts. The J gene is TRBJ2-5, the V gene TRBV4-1, with 7 positions matching TRBD2. The CDR3 consists of 17 residues. Germline lookup yields CDR1 MGHRA and CDR2 YSYEKL. The V segment lost 5 bases and the J segment 3 bases; nucleotides outside the gene matches: 15. This CDR3 reads CASSSPEAASGKETQYF. The CDR3 coding sequence is TGCGCCAGCAGCTCCCCCGAGGCGGCTAGCGGAAAAGAGACCCAGTACTTC.

This clonotype was detected ten times or more. The rearrangement links TRBV14 to TRBJ2-3; D possibly uses TRBD1 or TRBD2 (5 bases each). Germline CDR1 reads SGHDN; CDR2 reads FVKESK. The CDR3 contains 16 residues. Trimming pared 5 bases from V and 2 bases from J, leaving 17 bases between. The CDR3 sequence is CASSRGRGRNTDTQYF. In DNA form, the CDR3 reads TGTGCCAGCAGCAGGGGAAGGGGACGAAACACAGATACGCAGTATTTT.

There are many counts of this clonotype. The rearrangement joins TRBV11-2 to TRBJ2-5; 8 bases are shared with TRBD2. Trimming took 2 bases from V and 2 from J; bases not matched to a gene: 4. Germline V gene sequence: CDR1 SGHAT, CDR2 FQNNGV. The CDR3 has 15 residues. The CDR3, as DNA: TGTGCCAGCAGCTTACACTTAGCGGGACAAGAGACCCAGTACTTC. Its translation is CASSLHLAGQETQYF.

The V call is TRBV20-1, the J call TRBJ2-2; D is unresolved. Germline-derived CDR1 and CDR2 are DFQATT and SNEGSKA (reference sequence). V lost 0 bases and J 9 bases, leaving 2 bases between the germline ends. CDR3 length equals 10 residues. The CDR3 region is CSARDRELFF. The CDR3 nucleotides are TGCAGTGCTAGAGATCGGGAGCTGTTTTTT.

This clonotype appeared many times. V and J are TRBV5-6 and TRBJ1-2; D is ambiguous. CDR1 SGHDT and CDR2 YYEEEE come from the germline V gene. The CDR3 consists of 15 residues. The V end was cut by 2 bases, the J end by 4 bases, with 15 bases between. CDR3 sequence (DNA): TGTGCCAGCAGCTTTCTTTCCCCAGGCATCTATGGCTACACCTTC. Residues: CASSFLSPGIYGYTF.

This clonotype was counted ten times or more. The chain couples TRBV24-1 to TRBJ1-3, with TRBD1 as a possible D gene (5 bases). Germline CDR1 reads KGHDR; CDR2 reads SFDVKD. CDR3 length: 13 residues. The V gene lost 7 bases and the J gene lost 0 bases, with 6 bases spanning the gap. The CDR3 DNA sequence: TGTGCCACCAGAGACAGCTCTGGAAACACCATATATTTT. Translated: CATRDSSGNTIYF.

This clonotype was observed many times. The chain joins TRBV5-6 to TRBJ2-1; 8 bases are a match to TRBD1. CDR1 is SGHDT, CDR2 YYEEEE, per germline. CDR3 length: 15 residues. After removal of 0 bases from V and 5 bases from J, the junction contained 4 bases not matched to a gene. CDR3 in amino acids: CASSLGTGNHNEQFF. CDR3 sequence (DNA): TGTGCCAGCAGCTTGGGGACAGGGAACCACAATGAGCAGTTCTTC. The full variable domain, completed using reference TRBV5-6 and TRBJ2-1, is DAGVTQSPTHLIKTRGQQVTLRCSPKSGHDTVSWYQQALGQGPQFIFQYYEEEERQRGNFPDRFSGHQFPNYSSELNVNALLLGDSALYLCASSLGTGNHNEQFFGPGTRLTVL.

This clonotype showed up many times. This chain links TRBV5-6 with TRBJ2-3, with D perhaps assigned TRBD1 or TRBD2 (6 bases each). The germline V and J ends were trimmed by 0 bases and 0 bases, with 17 bases remaining between them. Germline CDR1 SGHDT, CDR2 YYEEEE. This CDR3 has 18 residues. The CDR3 loop reads CASSLEGGAGPSTDTQYF. CDR3 coding DNA: TGTGCCAGCAGCTTGGAGGGGGGTGCGGGCCCTAGCACAGATACGCAGTATTTT.